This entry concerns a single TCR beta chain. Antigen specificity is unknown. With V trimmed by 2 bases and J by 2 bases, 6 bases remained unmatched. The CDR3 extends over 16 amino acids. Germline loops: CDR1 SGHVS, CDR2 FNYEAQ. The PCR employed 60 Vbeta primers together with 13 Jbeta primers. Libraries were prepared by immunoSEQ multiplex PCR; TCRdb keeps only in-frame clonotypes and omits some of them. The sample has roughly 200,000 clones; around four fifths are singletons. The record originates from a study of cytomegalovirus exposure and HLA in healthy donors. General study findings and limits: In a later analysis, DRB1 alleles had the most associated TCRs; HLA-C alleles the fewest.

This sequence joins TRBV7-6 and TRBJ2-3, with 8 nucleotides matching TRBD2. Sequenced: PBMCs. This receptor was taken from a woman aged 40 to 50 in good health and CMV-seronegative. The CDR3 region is CASSLNERENTDTQYF. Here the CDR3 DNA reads TGTGCCAGCAGCTTAAACGAGCGGGAGAACACAGATACGCAGTATTTT.